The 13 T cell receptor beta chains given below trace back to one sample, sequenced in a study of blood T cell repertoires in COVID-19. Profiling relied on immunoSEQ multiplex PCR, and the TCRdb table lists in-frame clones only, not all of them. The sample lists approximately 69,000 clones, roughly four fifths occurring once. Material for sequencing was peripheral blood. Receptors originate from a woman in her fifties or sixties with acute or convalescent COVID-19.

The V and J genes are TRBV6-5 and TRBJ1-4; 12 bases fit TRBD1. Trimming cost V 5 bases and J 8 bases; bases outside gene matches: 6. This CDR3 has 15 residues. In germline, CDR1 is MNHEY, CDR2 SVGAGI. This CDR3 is CASSLSGTGGEKLFF. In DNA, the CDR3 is TGTGCCAGCAGTCTCTCCGGGACAGGGGGCGAAAAACTGTTTTTT.

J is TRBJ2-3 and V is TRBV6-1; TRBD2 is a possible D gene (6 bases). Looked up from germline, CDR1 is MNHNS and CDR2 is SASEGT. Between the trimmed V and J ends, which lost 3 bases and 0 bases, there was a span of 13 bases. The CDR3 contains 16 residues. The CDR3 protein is CASSDRARGSTDTQYF. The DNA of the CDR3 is TGTGCCAGCAGTGACAGGGCCCGGGGGAGCACAGATACGCAGTATTTT.

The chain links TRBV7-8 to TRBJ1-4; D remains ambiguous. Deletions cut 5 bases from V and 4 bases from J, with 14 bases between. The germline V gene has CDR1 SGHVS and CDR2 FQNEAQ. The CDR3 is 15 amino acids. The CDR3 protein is CASSPQTRGNEKLFF. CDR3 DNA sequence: TGTGCCAGCAGCCCACAAACGCGGGGTAATGAAAAACTGTTTTTT.

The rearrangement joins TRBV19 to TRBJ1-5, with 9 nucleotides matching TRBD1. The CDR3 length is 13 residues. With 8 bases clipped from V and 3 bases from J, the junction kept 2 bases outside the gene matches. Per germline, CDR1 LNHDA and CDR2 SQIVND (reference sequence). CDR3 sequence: CASGQGNNQPQHF. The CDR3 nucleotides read TGTGCCAGTGGACAGGGGAACAATCAGCCCCAGCATTTT.

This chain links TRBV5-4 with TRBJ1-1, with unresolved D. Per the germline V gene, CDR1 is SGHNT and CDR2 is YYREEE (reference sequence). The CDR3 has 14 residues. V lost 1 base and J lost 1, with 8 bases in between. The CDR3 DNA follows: TGTGCCAGCAGCTTGACATCTGCGAACACTGAAGCTTTCTTT. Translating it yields CASSLTSANTEAFF.

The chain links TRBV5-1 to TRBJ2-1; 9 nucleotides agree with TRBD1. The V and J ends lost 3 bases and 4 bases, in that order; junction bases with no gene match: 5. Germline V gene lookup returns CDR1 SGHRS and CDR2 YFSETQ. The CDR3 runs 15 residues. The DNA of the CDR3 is TGCGCCAGCAGCTGGGGGACAGGGCAATACAATGAGCAGTTCTTC. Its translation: CASSWGTGQYNEQFF.

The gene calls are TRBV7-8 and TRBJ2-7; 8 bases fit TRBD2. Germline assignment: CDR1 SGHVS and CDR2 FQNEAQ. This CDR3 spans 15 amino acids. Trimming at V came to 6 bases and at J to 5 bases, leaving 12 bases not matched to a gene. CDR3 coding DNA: TGTGCCAGCAGTCAAGTCGGGGGGGGTGGCCACGAGCAGTACTTC. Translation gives CASSQVGGGGHEQYF.

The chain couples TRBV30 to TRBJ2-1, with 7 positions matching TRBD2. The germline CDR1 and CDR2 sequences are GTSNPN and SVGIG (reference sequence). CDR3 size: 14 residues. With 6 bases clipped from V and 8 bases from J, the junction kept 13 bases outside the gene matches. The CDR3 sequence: CACTPRTGGYEQFF. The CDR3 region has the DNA TGTGCCTGCACACCTAGGACGGGAGGCTATGAGCAGTTCTTC.

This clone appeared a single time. The CDR3 nucleotides read TGTGCCAGCAGGGGACAGAATAGCAATCAGCCCCAGCATTTT. This translates into CASRGQNSNQPQHF. The chain links TRBV2 to TRBJ1-5, with 7 bases identical to TRBD1. The CDR3 runs 14 residues. Germline-derived CDR1 and CDR2 are SNHLY and FYNNEI. The ends lost 6 bases at V and 0 bases at J; junction bases unmatched: 2. Together with reference TRBV2 and TRBJ1-5, the CDR3 gives the full variable domain: EPEVTQTPSHQVTQMGQEVILRCVPISNHLYFYWYRQILGQKVEFLVSFYNNEISEKSEIFDDQFSVERPDGSNFTLKIRSTKLEDSAMYFCASRGQNSNQPQHFGDGTRLSIL.

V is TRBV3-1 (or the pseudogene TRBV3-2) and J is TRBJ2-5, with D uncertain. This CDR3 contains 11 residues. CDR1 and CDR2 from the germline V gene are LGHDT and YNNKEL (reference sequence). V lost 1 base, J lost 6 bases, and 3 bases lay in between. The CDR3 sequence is CASSQAKTQYF. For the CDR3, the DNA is TGTGCCAGCAGCCAAGCTAAGACCCAGTACTTC.

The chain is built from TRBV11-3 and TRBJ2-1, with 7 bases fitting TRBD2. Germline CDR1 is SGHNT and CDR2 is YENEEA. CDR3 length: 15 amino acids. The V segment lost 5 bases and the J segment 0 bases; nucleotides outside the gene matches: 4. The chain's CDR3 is CASSPKRGSYNEQFF. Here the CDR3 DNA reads TGTGCCAGCAGCCCCAAGCGGGGCTCCTACAATGAGCAGTTCTTC.

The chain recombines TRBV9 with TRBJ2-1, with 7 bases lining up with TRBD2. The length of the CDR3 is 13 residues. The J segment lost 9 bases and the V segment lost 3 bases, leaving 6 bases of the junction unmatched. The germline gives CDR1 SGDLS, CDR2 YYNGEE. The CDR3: CASSETSTFEQFF. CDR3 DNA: TGTGCCAGCAGCGAGACTAGCACGTTTGAGCAGTTCTTC.

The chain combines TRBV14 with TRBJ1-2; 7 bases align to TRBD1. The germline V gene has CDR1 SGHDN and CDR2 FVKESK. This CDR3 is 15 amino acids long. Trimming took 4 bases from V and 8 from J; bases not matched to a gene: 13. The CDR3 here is CASSPSGGTLWGYTF. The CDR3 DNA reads TGTGCCAGCAGCCCCTCAGGGGGAACCCTATGGGGCTACACCTTC.